These T cell receptor beta chains were read from a single sample in a study of T cells in Graves' hyperthyroidism and ophthalmopathy. MiXCR, run by TCRdb on the multiplex PCR reads, gives a single entry per CDR3 protein. In the table there are hundreds of thousands of distinct CDR3 sequences, 20% to 25% of which are singletons. Input material: blood. These receptors all come from a man under 40 with Graves' ophthalmopathy. CDR3s include the opening cysteine and the closing phenylalanine or tryptophan. D genes are given only for firm matches. Only some rows state a clone size, as once, few, many or a class for expanded clones.

clone_size	d_call	v_call	j_call	cdr3_nt	cdr3_aa
many	TRBD1	TRBV6-1	TRBJ1-5	TGTGCCAGCAGTGGCAGGGACAGGGCCCAGCCCCAGCATTTT	CASSGRDRAQPQHF
-	-	TRBV2	TRBJ1-6	TGTGCCAGCAAGGAAAGCTCCTATAATTCACCCCTCCACTTT	CASKESSYNSPLHF
many	TRBD1	TRBV5-1	TRBJ2-1	TGCGCCAGCAGCTTGGGGGGGACAGGGGCCTACAATGAGCAGTTCTTC	CASSLGGTGAYNEQFF
many	-	TRBV29-1	TRBJ2-3	TGCAGCGTCCGCCCAGGGTCATACACAGATACGCAGTATTTT	CSVRPGSYTDTQYF
-	TRBD2	TRBV9	TRBJ2-7	TGTGCCAGCAGCGTAGGAACTAGCGGAACCCCTAGGGAGCAGTACTTC	CASSVGTSGTPREQYF
-	-	TRBV4-1	TRBJ1-5	TGCGCCAGCAGCCAAACCAGGGGATTCAATCAGCCCCAGCATTTT	CASSQTRGFNQPQHF
few	TRBD1	TRBV24-1	TRBJ2-2	TGTGCCACCAGTGATTTGAGACAGGGTGGAGACACCGGGGAGCTGTTTTTT	CATSDLRQGGDTGELFF
-	-	TRBV4-1	TRBJ2-1	TGCGCCAGCAGCCACCTGTCGACAGGCTCCTACAATGAGCAGTTCTTC	CASSHLSTGSYNEQFF
many	TRBD2	TRBV14	TRBJ2-1	TGTGCCAGCAGCCAGGGACTAGCGGGATCTGAGCAGTTCTTC	CASSQGLAGSEQFF
few	TRBD1	TRBV20-1	TRBJ1-4	TGCAGACCAACTCCCGGGACAGCCAATGAAAAACTGTTTTTT	CRPTPGTANEKLFF
-	TRBD2	TRBV5-4	TRBJ2-7	TGTGCCAGCAGCCCCCCTAGCGGGAAGGACGAGCAGTACTTC	CASSPPSGKDEQYF
-	-	TRBV20-1	TRBJ2-7	TGCAGTGCTAGAGAACTGGTTAACGAGCAGTACTTC	CSARELVNEQYF
many	-	TRBV12-3/TRBV12-4	TRBJ1-1	TGTGCCAGCAGCCACTCCTTGAGAGGGACGACCATGAACACTGAAGCTTTCTTT	CASSHSLRGTTMNTEAFF
-	TRBD1	TRBV4-1	TRBJ1-1	TGCGCCAGCAGCCTAATAGGGGGCGGAAATGAAGCTTTCTTT	CASSLIGGGNEAFF
-	-	TRBV15	TRBJ1-2	TGTGCCACCAGCATCAAGAAGGGGCAGGCCTATGGCTACACCTTC	CATSIKKGQAYGYTF
many	TRBD2	TRBV27	TRBJ2-7	TGTGCCAGCAGTTCGGACTTAGCGGGAGGTAGCGAGCAGTACTTC	CASSSDLAGGSEQYF
-	-	TRBV4-1	TRBJ2-2	TGCGCCAGCAGCCAAGGGGGCGGGTTCGACACCGGGGAGCTGTTTTTT	CASSQGGGFDTGELFF
-	-	TRBV30	TRBJ1-1	TGTGCCTGGAGTCTCGGGGCGTACACTGAAGCTTTCTTT	CAWSLGAYTEAFF
-	TRBD1	TRBV27	TRBJ2-1	TGTGCCAGCCGGGACAGTACCTACAATGAGCAGTTCTTC	CASRDSTYNEQFF
-	TRBD1	TRBV10-3	TRBJ2-4	TGTGCCATCAGTGAGCCCCGGACAGGGGGGAACATTCAGTACTTC	CAISEPRTGGNIQYF
few	-	TRBV27	TRBJ2-5	TGTGCCAGCAGAAGAGCGGTCGGGGGGCGATTATGGAAGGCAGAGACCCAGTACTTC	CASRRAVGGRLWKAETQYF
-	-	TRBV14	TRBJ2-1	TGTGCCAGCAGCCGTCTGGCGCATACAAACAATGAGCAGTTCTTC	CASSRLAHTNNEQFF
-	TRBD2	TRBV20-1	TRBJ2-7	TGCAGTGCTAGAGGTACGGGAGGTCTCAGCTCCTACGAGCAGTACTTC	CSARGTGGLSSYEQYF
many	-	TRBV7-9	TRBJ2-3	TGTGCCAGCAGCTTTAGGGGGGATACGCAGTATTTT	CASSFRGDTQYF
-	-	TRBV4-1	TRBJ2-7	TGCGCCAGCAGCCAACTCCACCTTAAGTCCTACGAGCAGTACTTC	CASSQLHLKSYEQYF
-	TRBD2	TRBV6-1	TRBJ2-7	TGTGCCAGCAGTGAAGAACTAGCGGCCCCCTACGAGCAGTACTTC	CASSEELAAPYEQYF
many	TRBD1	TRBV28	TRBJ2-5	TGTGCCAGCAGTTTATTTGGACAGGGCGGAGAGACCCAGTACTTC	CASSLFGQGGETQYF
few	-	TRBV30	TRBJ1-5	TGTGCCTGGAGTTTCCGGCGGAATCAGCCCCAGCATTTT	CAWSFRRNQPQHF
few	TRBD2	TRBV28	TRBJ2-5	TGTGCCAGCAGTTTAGGCGCGGGAGGGGCGGAGACCCAGTACTTC	CASSLGAGGAETQYF
once	-	TRBV9	TRBJ2-5	TGTGCCAGCAGCGCAGGGATAGATCAAGAGACCCAGTACTTC	CASSAGIDQETQYF
few	TRBD2	TRBV15	TRBJ2-3	TGTGCCACCGCGACGGGGGGGGGCACAGATACGCAGTATTTT	CATATGGGTDTQYF
few	-	TRBV7-8	TRBJ2-2	TGTGCCATCAGCCCCTCGGAGGGGGGTTGGACCGGGGAGCTGTTTTTT	CAISPSEGGWTGELFF
-	-	TRBV24-1	TRBJ2-1	TGTGCCACCAGTGATTCCGGATCCCGTTTTTCCTACAATGAGCAGTTCTTC	CATSDSGSRFSYNEQFF
-	-	TRBV5-6	TRBJ2-3	TGTGCCAGCAGCTTGGGCGCAAATACGCAGTATTTT	CASSLGANTQYF
few	-	TRBV7-2	TRBJ2-5	TGTGCCAGCAGCTTTCAAAGGGGGGGGGAGACCCAGTACTTC	CASSFQRGGETQYF
-	-	TRBV7-2	TRBJ2-7	TGTGCCAGCAGCTTCCCTACCTACGAGCAGTACTTC	CASSFPTYEQYF
-	-	TRBV5-1	TRBJ1-2	TGCGCCAGCAGACTATCACAGGAAAGATTTAGTGGCTACACCTTC	CASRLSQERFSGYTF
-	-	TRBV12-3/TRBV12-4	TRBJ1-3	TGTGCCAGCAGTTTCCGGGGGCTGCACTCTGGAAACACCATATATTTT	CASSFRGLHSGNTIYF
few	-	TRBV12-3/TRBV12-4	TRBJ1-5	TGTGCCAGCAGTTTCTCAGGGGCGTCAAAGAGGCAGCCCCAGCATTTT	CASSFSGASKRQPQHF
-	-	TRBV24-1	TRBJ1-1	TGTGCCACCAGTGACCGAGCAAGCAACACTGAAGCTTTCTTT	CATSDRASNTEAFF
-	-	TRBV2	TRBJ1-5	TGTGCCAGCAGAGAAGGCAGGGGGCCCCAGCATTTT	CASREGRGPQHF
few	TRBD2	TRBV29-1	TRBJ2-3	TGCAGCGTTGAACCGGGGGCGGGAGGGACCACAGATACGCAGTATTTT	CSVEPGAGGTTDTQYF
many	-	TRBV28	TRBJ2-1	TGTGCCAGCAGTTTTCCGGATGAGCAGTTCTTC	CASSFPDEQFF
few	TRBD1	TRBV5-5	TRBJ1-1	TGTGCCAGCAGCTCACAGGGGACTATTAAGAACACTGAAGCTTTCTTT	CASSSQGTIKNTEAFF
many	-	TRBV3-1	TRBJ2-7	TGTGCCAGCAGCCAAAGTACCCACCCCTACGAGCAGTACTTC	CASSQSTHPYEQYF
-	TRBD1	TRBV15	TRBJ1-5	TGTGCCACCAGCAGAGCTCGATTGACAGGGGGCCAGCCCCAGCATTTT	CATSRARLTGGQPQHF
many	-	TRBV5-1	TRBJ2-6	TGTGCCAGCTCACCCGGAGGGGGAGCTGGGGCCAACGTCCTGACTTTC	CASSPGGGAGANVLTF
-	TRBD2	TRBV20-1	TRBJ2-7	TGCAGTGCTGGAACTAGCGGGAGGTCGAGCTCCTACGAGCAGTACTTC	CSAGTSGRSSSYEQYF